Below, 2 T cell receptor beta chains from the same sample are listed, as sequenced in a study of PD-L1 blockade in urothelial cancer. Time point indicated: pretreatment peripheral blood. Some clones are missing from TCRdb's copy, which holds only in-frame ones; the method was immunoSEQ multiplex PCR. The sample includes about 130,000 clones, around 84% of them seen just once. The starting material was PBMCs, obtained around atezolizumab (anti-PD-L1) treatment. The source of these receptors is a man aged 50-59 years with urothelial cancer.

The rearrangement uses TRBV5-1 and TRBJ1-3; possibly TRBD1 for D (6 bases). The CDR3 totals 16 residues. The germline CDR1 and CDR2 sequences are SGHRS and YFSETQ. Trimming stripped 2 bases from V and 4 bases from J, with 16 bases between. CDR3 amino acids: CASSLNTGSAGNTIYF. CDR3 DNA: TGCGCCAGCAGCTTAAATACAGGGAGCGCCGGAAACACCATATATTTT.

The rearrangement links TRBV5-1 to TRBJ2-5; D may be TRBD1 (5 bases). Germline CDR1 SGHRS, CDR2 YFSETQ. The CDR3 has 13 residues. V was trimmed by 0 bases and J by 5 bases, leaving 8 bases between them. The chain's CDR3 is CASSLGGAETQYF. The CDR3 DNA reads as TGCGCCAGCAGCTTGGGGGGCGCTGAGACCCAGTACTTC.